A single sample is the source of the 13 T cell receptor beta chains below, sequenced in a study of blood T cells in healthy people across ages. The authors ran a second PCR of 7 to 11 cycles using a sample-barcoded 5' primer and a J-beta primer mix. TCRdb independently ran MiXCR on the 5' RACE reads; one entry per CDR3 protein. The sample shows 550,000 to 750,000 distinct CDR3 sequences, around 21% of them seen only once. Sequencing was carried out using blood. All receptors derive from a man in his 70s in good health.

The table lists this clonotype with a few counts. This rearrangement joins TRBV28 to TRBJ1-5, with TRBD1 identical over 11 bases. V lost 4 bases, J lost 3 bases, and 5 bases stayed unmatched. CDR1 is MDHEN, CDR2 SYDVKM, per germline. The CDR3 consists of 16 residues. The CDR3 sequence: CASSSGGQGVNQPQHF. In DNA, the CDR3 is TGTGCCAGCAGTTCGGGGGGACAGGGGGTCAATCAGCCCCAGCATTTT.

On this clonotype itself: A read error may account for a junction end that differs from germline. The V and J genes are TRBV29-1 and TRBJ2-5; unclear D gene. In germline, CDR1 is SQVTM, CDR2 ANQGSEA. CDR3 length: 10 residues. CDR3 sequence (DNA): TGCAGCGTTGAACGCGAGACCCGGTACTTC. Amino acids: CSVERETRYF.

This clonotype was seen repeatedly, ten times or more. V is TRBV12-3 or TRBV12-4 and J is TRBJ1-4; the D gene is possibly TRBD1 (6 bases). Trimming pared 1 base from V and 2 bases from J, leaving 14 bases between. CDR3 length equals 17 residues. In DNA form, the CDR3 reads TGTGCCAGCAGTTTAGGGGTCAGGGGATCCACTAATGAAAAACTGTTTTTT. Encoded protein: CASSLGVRGSTNEKLFF.

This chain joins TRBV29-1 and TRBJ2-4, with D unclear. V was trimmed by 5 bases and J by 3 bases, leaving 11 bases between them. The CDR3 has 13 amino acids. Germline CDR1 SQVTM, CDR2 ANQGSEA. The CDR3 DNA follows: TGCAGCGTTCTTTACACAGTCAAAAACATTCAGTACTTC. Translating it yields CSVLYTVKNIQYF.

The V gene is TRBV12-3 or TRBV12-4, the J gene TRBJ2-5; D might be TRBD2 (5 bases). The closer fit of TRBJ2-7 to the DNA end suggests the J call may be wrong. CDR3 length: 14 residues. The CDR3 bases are TGTGCCAGCAGTTTAGGAGCGGACCCCTACGAGCAGTACTTC. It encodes CASSLGADPYEQYF.

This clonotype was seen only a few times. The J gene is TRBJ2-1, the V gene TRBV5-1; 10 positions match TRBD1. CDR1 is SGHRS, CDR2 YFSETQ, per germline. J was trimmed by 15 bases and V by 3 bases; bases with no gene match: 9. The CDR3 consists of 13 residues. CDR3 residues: CASSSGTGAGGFF. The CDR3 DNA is TGCGCCAGCAGCTCCGGGACAGGGGCCGGCGGGTTCTTC.

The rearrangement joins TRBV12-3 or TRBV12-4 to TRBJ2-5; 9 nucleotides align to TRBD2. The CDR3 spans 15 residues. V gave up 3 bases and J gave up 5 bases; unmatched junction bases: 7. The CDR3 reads CASSFRSGSSETQYF. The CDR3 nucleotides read TGTGCCAGCAGTTTCCGTAGCGGGAGTTCGGAGACCCAGTACTTC.

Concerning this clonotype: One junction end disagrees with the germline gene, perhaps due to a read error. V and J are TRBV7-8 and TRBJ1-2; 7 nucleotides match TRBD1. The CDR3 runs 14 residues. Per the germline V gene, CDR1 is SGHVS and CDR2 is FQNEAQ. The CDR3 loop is CASSLGQGLYGHTF. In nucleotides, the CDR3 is TGTGCCAGCAGCTTAGGACAGGGCCTCTATGGCCACACCTTC.

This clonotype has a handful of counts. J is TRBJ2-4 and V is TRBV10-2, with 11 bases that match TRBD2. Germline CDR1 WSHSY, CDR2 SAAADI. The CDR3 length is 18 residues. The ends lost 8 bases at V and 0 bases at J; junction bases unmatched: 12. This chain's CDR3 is CASGRLAGQSAAKNIQYF. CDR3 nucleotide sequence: TGCGCCAGCGGGAGACTAGCGGGACAAAGCGCAGCCAAAAACATTCAGTACTTC.

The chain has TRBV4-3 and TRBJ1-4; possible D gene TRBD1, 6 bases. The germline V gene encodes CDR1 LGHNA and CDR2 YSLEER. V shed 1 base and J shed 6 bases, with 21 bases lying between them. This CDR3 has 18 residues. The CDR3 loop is CASSQGPPGGGRDEKLFF. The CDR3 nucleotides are TGCGCCAGCAGCCAAGGGCCACCCGGCGGGGGGCGCGATGAAAAACTGTTTTTT.

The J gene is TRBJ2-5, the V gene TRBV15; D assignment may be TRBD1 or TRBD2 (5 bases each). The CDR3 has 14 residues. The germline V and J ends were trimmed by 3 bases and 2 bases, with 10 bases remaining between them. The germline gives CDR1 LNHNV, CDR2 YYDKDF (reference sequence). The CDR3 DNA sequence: TGTGCCACCAGCAGGCAAGAGGGGCAAGAGACCCAGTACTTC. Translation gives CATSRQEGQETQYF. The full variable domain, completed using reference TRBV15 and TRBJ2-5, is DAMVIQNPRYQVTQFGKPVTLSCSQTLNHNVMYWYQQKSSQAPKLLFHYYDKDFNNEADTPDNFQSRRPNTSFCFLDIRSPGLGDTAMYLCATSRQEGQETQYFGPGTRLLVL.

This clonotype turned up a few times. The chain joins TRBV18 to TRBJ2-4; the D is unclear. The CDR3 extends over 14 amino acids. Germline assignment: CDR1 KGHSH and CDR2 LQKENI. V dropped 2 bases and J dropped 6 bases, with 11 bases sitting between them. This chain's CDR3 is CASSPSRGLNIQYF. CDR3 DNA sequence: TGTGCCAGCTCACCATCGAGAGGATTAAACATTCAGTACTTC.

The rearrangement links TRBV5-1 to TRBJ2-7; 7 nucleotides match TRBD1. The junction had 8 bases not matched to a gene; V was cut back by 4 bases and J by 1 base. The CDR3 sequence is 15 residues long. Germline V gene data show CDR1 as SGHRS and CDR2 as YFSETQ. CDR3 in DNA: TGCGCCAGCAGCGTCGTTCCGGGACAGTCCTACGAGCAGTACTTC. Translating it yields CASSVVPGQSYEQYF.